The clone carrying this T cell receptor beta chain occurred a few times. The antigen is undetermined. TCRdb itself ran the RT-PCR reads through MiXCR, one entry per CDR3 protein. The table includes roughly 700,000 distinct CDR3 sequences, around 14% detected once. These data are taken from a study of response to subunit inactivated influenza vaccine. General study results and limits: Researchers suggested that each seasonal influenza vaccination recruits few new T cells.

The sequencing here drew on PBMCs from blood, taken 14 to 15 days before vaccination. This sequence originates from a middle-aged man who received an inactivated influenza vaccine.

The CDR3 loop reads CASSMTGDGVATQYF. The CDR3 DNA reads as TGCGCCAGCAGCATGACAGGGGACGGGGTGGCCACCCAGTACTTC. V usage is TRBV5-1 and J usage is TRBJ2-5; 8 bases agree with TRBD1. Trimming at V came to 4 bases and at J to 8 bases, leaving 13 bases not matched to a gene. Germline V gene sequence: CDR1 SGHRS, CDR2 YFSETQ. This CDR3 has 15 residues.